The rows below give T cell receptor beta chains drawn from one sample of a study of blood T cell repertoires in COVID-19. The protocol was immunoSEQ multiplex PCR, while the TCRdb copy is restricted to in-frame clones and leaves out a portion. Of 95,000 to 150,000 clones listed, roughly 85% are singletons. Sequencing was carried out using peripheral blood. Every receptor here comes from an older man with active or convalescent COVID-19. Each CDR3 is given without its conserved first and last residue. Each record gives: D gene, V gene, CDR3 protein. A D gene is named only where the DNA matches it firmly.

d_call: -
v_call: TRBV7-9
cdr3_aa: ASSSDSGQY

d_call: TRBD2
v_call: TRBV7-8
cdr3_aa: ASSPYSRELDTQY

d_call: -
v_call: TRBV6-1
cdr3_aa: ASSEGAGKGGNQPQH

d_call: -
v_call: TRBV18
cdr3_aa: ASSPKRVTSYEQY

d_call: TRBD1
v_call: TRBV5-1
cdr3_aa: ASSLGTARYNSPLH

d_call: TRBD2
v_call: TRBV15
cdr3_aa: ATSRSLAGEETQY

d_call: -
v_call: TRBV5-5
cdr3_aa: ASRRDLTGELF

d_call: TRBD1
v_call: TRBV7-9
cdr3_aa: ASSDKQGLLPF

d_call: TRBD1
v_call: TRBV10-3
cdr3_aa: AISKGQKNYGYT

d_call: -
v_call: TRBV7-5
cdr3_aa: VRSHDKSGANVLT

d_call: -
v_call: TRBV6-1
cdr3_aa: ASSESVNTEAF

d_call: -
v_call: TRBV7-2
cdr3_aa: ASSSRRTASGNTIY

d_call: TRBD1
v_call: TRBV2
cdr3_aa: ASTGTGGADTQY

d_call: TRBD1
v_call: TRBV2
cdr3_aa: AAQRDSLYGYT

d_call: TRBD1
v_call: TRBV6-1
cdr3_aa: ASSGGTGLSYNSPLH

d_call: TRBD1
v_call: TRBV19
cdr3_aa: ASRDRNTGELF

d_call: TRBD1
v_call: TRBV19
cdr3_aa: ASSVRDRAGQPQH

d_call: -
v_call: TRBV11-2
cdr3_aa: ASSPQNIQY

d_call: -
v_call: TRBV6-1
cdr3_aa: ASSEGTLQETQY

d_call: TRBD1
v_call: TRBV7-2
cdr3_aa: ASSLAGGGNQPQH

d_call: TRBD2
v_call: TRBV5-6
cdr3_aa: ASSRGGGLADNEQF

d_call: TRBD1
v_call: TRBV27
cdr3_aa: ASSSRTGIEANYGYT

d_call: -
v_call: TRBV5-1
cdr3_aa: ASSLVGGNQPQH

d_call: TRBD2
v_call: TRBV9
cdr3_aa: ASSGLAGSLKGNEQF

d_call: -
v_call: TRBV7-2
cdr3_aa: ASSLSGWADTQY

d_call: -
v_call: TRBV10-3
cdr3_aa: ASGASEKNQPQH

d_call: -
v_call: TRBV15
cdr3_aa: ATSQAGKGEKLF

d_call: TRBD2
v_call: TRBV19
cdr3_aa: ASSVLAGAYNEQF

d_call: -
v_call: TRBV7-8
cdr3_aa: ASSLAVLGAYNSPLH

d_call: TRBD1
v_call: TRBV24-1
cdr3_aa: ATSVGQGAYEQY

d_call: -
v_call: TRBV10-2
cdr3_aa: ASSESPRETGELF

d_call: -
v_call: TRBV19
cdr3_aa: ASSIEKTWDTQY

d_call: -
v_call: TRBV20-1
cdr3_aa: SASLATGPNQPQH

d_call: TRBD1
v_call: TRBV11-1
cdr3_aa: ASSHGTVLTDTQY

d_call: -
v_call: TRBV24-1
cdr3_aa: ATSAGNQETQY

d_call: TRBD2
v_call: TRBV7-3
cdr3_aa: ASSKGPGLAGGSYNEQF

d_call: -
v_call: TRBV29-1
cdr3_aa: SVETPTGFEETQY

d_call: -
v_call: TRBV7-9
cdr3_aa: ASSLGTANTEAF

d_call: -
v_call: TRBV5-1
cdr3_aa: ASTPGGPNYEAF

d_call: TRBD1
v_call: TRBV19
cdr3_aa: ASSIGQGVFTEAF

d_call: -
v_call: TRBV7-6
cdr3_aa: ASSYGVELF

d_call: -
v_call: TRBV7-3
cdr3_aa: ASSPAVNTEAF

d_call: -
v_call: TRBV30
cdr3_aa: AWTPPRTVTNYGYT

d_call: -
v_call: TRBV7-8
cdr3_aa: ASSPYMNTEAF

d_call: TRBD2
v_call: TRBV6-6
cdr3_aa: ASTKTSGAGNIQY

d_call: TRBD1
v_call: TRBV30
cdr3_aa: AWSPTGTGSNQPQH

d_call: TRBD2
v_call: TRBV6-5
cdr3_aa: ASSPPQAGVPSY

d_call: -
v_call: TRBV6-5
cdr3_aa: ASRTTGNTGELF

d_call: -
v_call: TRBV9
cdr3_aa: ASSREGSYNSPLH

d_call: TRBD1
v_call: TRBV7-2
cdr3_aa: ASSSRQGWSNYGYT

d_call: TRBD1
v_call: TRBV19
cdr3_aa: ASSRPGTVYNEQF

d_call: TRBD1
v_call: TRBV6-6
cdr3_aa: ASSYVGQGGTQY

d_call: TRBD2
v_call: TRBV7-2
cdr3_aa: ASSLAGASGSYEQY

d_call: TRBD1
v_call: TRBV4-2
cdr3_aa: ASSQDLPLGQGSVVYGYT

d_call: TRBD2
v_call: TRBV29-1
cdr3_aa: SVDRLGGVMETQY